Listed here are 22 T cell receptor beta chains from one sample, sequenced in a study of CD8+ T cells in alopecia areata. In each case, RNA was isolated and then reverse transcribed into cDNA as the sequencing template. Assay: immunoSEQ multiplex PCR; the TCRdb copy retains only in-frame clones and omits some. The sample has 100,000 to 150,000 clones, 47% seen once. Input material: NKG2D-low CD8+ T cells sorted from blood. These receptors were taken from a human donor with alopecia areata.

This chain connects TRBV7-2 to TRBJ2-5; 8 positions agree with TRBD1. V shed 5 bases and J 5 bases; nucleotides not matched to a gene: 13. CDR1 and CDR2 (germline): SGHTA, FQGNSA. The CDR3 spans 16 residues. CDR3: CASSTPTGDVSETQYF. The CDR3 region has the DNA TGTGCCAGCAGCACCCCGACAGGGGATGTAAGCGAGACCCAGTACTTC. Full variable domain (rest looked up from reference TRBV7-2 and TRBJ2-5): GAGVSQSPSNKVTEKGKDVELRCDPISGHTALYWYRQSLGQGLEFLIYFQGNSAPDKSGLPSDRFSAERTGGSVSTLTIQRTQQEDSAVYLCASSTPTGDVSETQYFGPGTRLLVL.

The V call is TRBV7-2, the J call TRBJ1-2; D gene unclear. The CDR3 has 13 amino acids. From germline, CDR1 is SGHTA and CDR2 FQGNSA. Trimming shortened V by 5 bases and J by 3 bases, and 10 bases separated the two germline ends. The CDR3 DNA sequence: TGTGCCAGCAGCCACGCCCGACACTATGGCTACACCTTC. Translating it yields CASSHARHYGYTF.

The gene calls are TRBV5-1 and TRBJ2-7; TRBD2 aligns across 11 bases. The CDR3 contains 16 residues. Trimming removed 4 bases from V and 9 bases from J; junction bases left unmatched: 15. CDR1 SGHRS and CDR2 YFSETQ come from the germline V gene. CDR3 amino acids: CASSLFLTSGANGQYF. The CDR3, as DNA: TGCGCCAGCAGCCTATTTCTGACTAGCGGGGCGAATGGGCAGTACTTC.

Details on this clone: Other DNA variants within this sample encode the same CDR3. The J gene is TRBJ1-5, the V gene TRBV29-1; D is ambiguous. V lost 4 bases to trimming and J lost 9 bases, with 10 bases between them. Germline assignment: CDR1 SQVTM and CDR2 ANQGSEA. The CDR3 spans 11 residues. The chain's CDR3 is CSVGGQGPQHF. As DNA, the CDR3 is TGCAGCGTTGGAGGCCAAGGGCCCCAGCATTTT.

This chain joins TRBV28 and TRBJ2-7, with D possibly matching TRBD2 (6 bases). The CDR3 length is 15 residues. The germline V gene has CDR1 MDHEN and CDR2 SYDVKM. Trimming removed 5 bases at V and 2 bases at J, with 16 bases between. CDR3 loop: CASSLQVGGTYEQYF. DNA of the CDR3: TGTGCCAGCAGTCTCCAGGTCGGGGGAACCTACGAGCAGTACTTC.

This clone was counted a few times. This rearrangement joins TRBV5-1 to TRBJ2-5; a weak D match, TRBD1 (5 bases). This CDR3 has 14 residues. Per the germline V gene, CDR1 is SGHRS and CDR2 is YFSETQ. V lost 1 base and J lost 5, with 12 bases in between. The CDR3 bases are TGCGCCAGCAGCTTGTACGACAGTACCGAGACCCAGTACTTC. This codes for CASSLYDSTETQYF.

This clone was observed a handful of times. The rearrangement links TRBV28 to TRBJ2-1; D gene uncertain. V was clipped by 6 bases and J by 0 bases, with 9 bases between them. Germline-derived CDR1 and CDR2 are MDHEN and SYDVKM. This CDR3 is 14 amino acids long. This chain's CDR3 is CASSPISSYNEQFF. The CDR3 nucleotides are TGTGCCAGCAGCCCCATAAGCTCCTACAATGAGCAGTTCTTC.

V usage is TRBV23-1 and J usage is TRBJ1-6; D remains unclear. TRBV23-1 is designated an ORF whose function remains uncertain. V lost 8 bases, J lost 12 bases, and 14 bases lay in between. This CDR3 spans 12 amino acids. The CDR3 coding sequence is TGCGCCAGCGGGTGGTTGATAGGACCCCTCCACTTT. Its protein product is CASGWLIGPLHF.

The chain is built from TRBV29-1 and TRBJ2-7; a possible D gene is TRBD2 (5 bases). This CDR3 has 13 residues. V lost 7 bases to trimming and J lost 4 bases, with 17 bases between them. Per germline, CDR1 SQVTM and CDR2 ANQGSEA. The CDR3 reads CSAYTGMNYEQYF. The DNA of the CDR3 is TGCAGCGCCTATACCGGGATGAATTACGAGCAGTACTTC.

V gene TRBV4-3 combines with J gene TRBJ2-1; the D is unclear. CDR3 length: 16 amino acids. V was trimmed by 0 bases and J by 5 bases, leaving 14 bases between them. Germline V lookup: CDR1 LGHNA, CDR2 YSLEER. Here the CDR3 DNA reads TGCGCCAGCAGCCAAGAACGGTTCGTTGGTAACAATGAGCAGTTCTTC. Translated: CASSQERFVGNNEQFF.

This clone came up a few times. The chain is built from TRBV28 and TRBJ2-5, with TRBD1 matching 7 bases. The CDR3 loop spans 13 amino acids. V lost 4 bases and J lost 2; bases outside the gene matches: 1. Germline V gives CDR1 MDHEN, CDR2 SYDVKM. The CDR3 loop reads CASSYRGQETQYF. The DNA of the CDR3 is TGTGCCAGCAGTTACAGGGGACAAGAGACCCAGTACTTC.

A remark on this clone: Other DNA variants within this sample encode the same CDR3. This chain connects TRBV30 to TRBJ2-7; D is unclear. Germline CDR1 and CDR2: GTSNPN and SVGIG (reference sequence). This CDR3 has 12 residues. The V and J ends lost 0 bases and 3 bases respectively, with 6 bases between them. The DNA of the CDR3 is TGTGCCTGGAGTGTGGTCAGCTACGAGCAGTACTTC. Residues: CAWSVVSYEQYF.

The chain uses TRBV9 and TRBJ2-7, with 9 bases matching TRBD1. V was pared by 0 bases and J by 3 bases, with 7 bases of the junction left unmatched. CDR3 length equals 16 residues. CDR1 and CDR2 from the germline V gene are SGDLS and YYNGEE. This CDR3 is CASSVAPGQGVYEQYF. The CDR3 bases are TGTGCCAGCAGCGTAGCCCCGGGACAGGGAGTCTACGAGCAGTACTTC.

This rearrangement joins TRBV18 to TRBJ2-1; 9 bases match TRBD1. V was pared by 5 bases and J by 8 bases, with 7 bases of the junction left unmatched. CDR1 is KGHSH and CDR2 is LQKENI in the germline V gene. The CDR3 has 14 residues. The CDR3 here is CASSTGTGLDEQFF. The CDR3 coding sequence is TGTGCCAGCTCAACCGGGACAGGGCTCGATGAGCAGTTCTTC.

This clone was observed once. This chain joins TRBV27 and TRBJ2-1; D gene uncertain. The CDR3 has 14 amino acids. V shed 4 bases and J shed 0 bases, with 7 bases lying between them. Germline lookup yields CDR1 MNHEY and CDR2 SMNVEV (reference sequence). The CDR3 reads CASSSSSSYNEQFF. The CDR3 DNA follows: TGTGCCAGCAGTTCCAGTAGCTCCTACAATGAGCAGTTCTTC.

Remarks on this clone: Other DNA variants within this sample encode the same CDR3. V usage is TRBV27 and J usage is TRBJ2-7, with D uncertain. Germline CDR1 is MNHEY and CDR2 is SMNVEV (reference sequence). V lost 5 bases and J 2 bases, leaving 10 bases between the germline ends. This CDR3 region has 13 residues. The CDR3, as DNA: TGTGCCAGCAGTCCAAAGGTTACCTACGAGCAGTACTTC. As protein: CASSPKVTYEQYF.

The chain is built from TRBV2 and TRBJ2-7, with D unclear. CDR1 and CDR2 from the germline V gene are SNHLY and FYNNEI. The CDR3 runs to 15 residues. V shed 2 bases and J shed 0 bases, with 11 bases lying between them. CDR3 protein: CASSESSGYSYEQYF. CDR3 bases: TGTGCCAGCAGTGAAAGTTCTGGTTACTCCTACGAGCAGTACTTC.

This clone was detected ten times or more. The rearrangement uses TRBV19 and TRBJ2-1; no clear D. V was clipped by 5 bases and J by 6 bases, with 14 bases between them. The germline V gene encodes CDR1 LNHDA and CDR2 SQIVND (reference sequence). The CDR3 is 14 residues long. The CDR3 here is CASSPPHDTNEQFF. The CDR3, as DNA: TGTGCCAGTAGTCCGCCCCATGACACCAATGAGCAGTTCTTC.

The V gene is TRBV29-1, the J gene TRBJ1-1; D gene ambiguous. With 5 bases removed from V and 10 bases from J, the gap between germline ends came to 20 bases. The CDR3 has 13 residues. Germline CDR1 reads SQVTM; CDR2 reads ANQGSEA. The CDR3 DNA reads as TGCAGCGTTCCTGAAGGAGAACGACTGGGAGCTTTCTTT. Translating it yields CSVPEGERLGAFF.

J is TRBJ2-5 and V is TRBV5-1; D possibly matches TRBD1 or TRBD2 (5 bases each). The germline CDR1 and CDR2 sequences are SGHRS and YFSETQ. The CDR3 extends over 13 amino acids. With 4 bases removed from V and 5 bases from J, the gap between germline ends came to 12 bases. The CDR3 DNA sequence: TGCGCCAGCAGCCCCCTCGGGGACGAGACCCAGTACTTC. Protein product: CASSPLGDETQYF. The full variable domain, with the rest looked up from reference TRBV5-1 and TRBJ2-5, is KAGVTQTPRYLIKTRGQQVTLSCSPISGHRSVSWYQQTPGQGLQFLFEYFSETQRNKGNFPGRFSGRQFSNSRSEMNVSTLELGDSALYLCASSPLGDETQYFGPGTRLLVL.

J is TRBJ2-1 and V is TRBV20-1; D unresolved. This CDR3 is 9 amino acids long. V was shortened by 4 bases and J by 8 bases, with 3 bases between the two germline ends. Germline lookup yields CDR1 DFQATT and CDR2 SNEGSKA (reference sequence). The CDR3 spells CSATDEQFF. The DNA of the CDR3 is TGCAGTGCTACGGATGAGCAGTTCTTC.

This clone was seen a few times. This chain connects TRBV29-1 to TRBJ1-1; no clear D. Trimming removed 5 bases at V and 6 bases at J, with 10 bases between. The CDR3 totals 11 residues. CDR1 is SQVTM, CDR2 ANQGSEA, per germline. In DNA form, the CDR3 reads TGCAGCGTTCTTGGAATGGCTGAAGCTTTCTTT. Translation gives CSVLGMAEAFF.